These T cell receptor beta chains were read from a single sample in a study of metastatic and nonmetastatic thyroid tumors. TCRdb reassembled clones from the PCR reads with MiXCR. The sample lists 6,000 or so clones, 30% to 40% occurring once. Specimen: adjacent normal tissue. The receptors derive from a male donor with papillary thyroid cancer or a benign thyroid nodule (not recorded which). Some clones in this sample may be carry-over from other donors' samples. The CDR3 runs from the conserved cysteine through the conserved F or W.

J | V | CDR3
TRBJ2-5 | TRBV25-1 | CASSVPTSGRETQYF
TRBJ2-1 | TRBV6-2/TRBV6-3 | CASSTTRTSGANEQFF
TRBJ2-7 | TRBV27 | CASSRSGGEQYF
TRBJ1-1 | TRBV5-1 | CASSPQGQGADTEAFF
TRBJ1-1 | TRBV5-1 | CASSLQGERTEAFF
TRBJ2-6 | TRBV20-1 | CSAGSGANVLTF
TRBJ2-7 | TRBV12-3/TRBV12-4 | CASSLTGVGEQYF
TRBJ2-7 | TRBV6-1 | CASSVTGTKYEQYF
TRBJ2-2 | TRBV7-2 | CASSPGVYTGELFF
TRBJ2-7 | TRBV28 | CASHGQSSGNSYEQYF
TRBJ2-7 | TRBV6-1 | CASSAIAGEKYEQYF
NA | TRBV5-1 | CASKSERYNEQFF
TRBJ2-6 | TRBV14 | CASSQSYGGANVLTF
TRBJ2-2 | TRBV30 | CAWSVGVTGELFF
TRBJ2-1 | TRBV6-2/TRBV6-3 | CASSYFSGSGEQFF
TRBJ1-2 | TRBV30 | CAWSINTGVYGYTF
TRBJ1-4 | TRBV7-9 | CASSPGTHFGLNEKLFF
TRBJ2-1 | TRBV19 | CASSIQGFNEQFF
TRBJ2-1 | TRBV19 | CARESVTRPYNEQFF
TRBJ1-1 | TRBV5-1 | CASSLGGTGGTEAFF
TRBJ1-4 | TRBV20-1 | CSANGRGEDEKLFF
TRBJ2-7 | TRBV4-2 | CASSHPGLDEQYF
TRBJ1-2 | TRBV5-1 | CASSPGTGLYGYTF
TRBJ1-6 | TRBV3-1 | CASSQLTSGSPLHF
TRBJ1-3 | TRBV28 | CASSSPEASSGNTIYF
TRBJ1-2 | TRBV6-1 | CASRPAGAGGYTF
TRBJ2-3 | TRBV9 | CASSACTARVYF
TRBJ2-2 | TRBV5-1 | CASSLVPLGGTGELFF
TRBJ2-1 | TRBV6-4 | CASSTSTYNEQFF
TRBJ2-1 | TRBV2 | CASSLGQGASNEQFF
TRBJ1-5 | TRBV2 | CASRDGSLNQPQHF
TRBJ2-7 | TRBV5-5 | CASSPDISYEQYF
TRBJ1-5 | TRBV6-5 | CASSYPGLPQHF
TRBJ1-1 | TRBV29-1 | CSVDGTGGVNTEAFF
TRBJ2-1 | TRBV7-2 | CASSLPRLAGDDEQFF
TRBJ2-7 | TRBV6-5 | CASSSGTSGTYEQYF
TRBJ1-1 | TRBV6-6 | CASSYSRTGSTEALF
TRBJ1-3 | TRBV9 | CASSAGGSGNTIYF
TRBJ1-5 | TRBV6-2/TRBV6-3 | CASRRNFRASNQPQHF
TRBJ1-1 | TRBV15 | CATSRQRTGLNSRAFF
TRBJ1-4 | TRBV28 | CASRTAGEKLFF
TRBJ2-2 | TRBV20-1 | CSARAGGRDTGELFF
TRBJ2-1 | TRBV6-4 | CASSDSDNNEQFF
TRBJ2-3 | TRBV2 | CASSSGTDTQYF
TRBJ2-2 | TRBV11-2 | CASSFRAVRVGGVELFF
TRBJ2-7 | TRBV2 | CASSEVLLRLAGGQGYEQYF
TRBJ2-7 | TRBV3-1 | CASSQWTSGSYEQYF
TRBJ1-1 | TRBV18 | CASSPQSGPTEAFF
TRBJ2-1 | TRBV7-3 | CASSAPRGAAFF
TRBJ2-1 | TRBV13 | CASSLGGYNEQFF
TRBJ2-1 | TRBV12-5 | CASGLQGAENEQFF